This T cell receptor (beta chain) was captured in a study of Ad26.COV2.S vaccination and SARS-CoV-2 variants. General study results and limits: People who got the vaccine or the placebo had similar non-spike TCR breadth.

Trimming left V 2 bases short and J 4 bases short, with 17 bases between. Germline V gives CDR1 LNHDA, CDR2 SQIVND (reference sequence). This CDR3 contains 16 residues. To note about this clone: Its specificity is not known.

Treatment of the sample: 15 to 20 received Ad26.COV2.S at low or high dose, single or two shots; a few received placebo; per-sample allocation not given. Specimen acquisition occurred on day 63 following the initial vaccine or placebo injection. Cohort 1b enrolled adults aged 18-55 years in Boston. Repertoires were generated with immunoSEQ multiplex PCR, while TCRdb's copy carries only in-frame clones and drops some. The sample contains about 400,000 clones, approximately 91% of which appear only once. The sequenced sample was peripheral blood, obtained in a trial of Ad26.COV2.S vaccine versus placebo. The chain links TRBV19 to TRBJ1-2; possibly TRBD1 for D (5 bases). The sequence came from a person between 18 and 60 years old who received the Ad26.COV2.S COVID-19 vaccine or a placebo. DNA for the CDR3: TGTGCCAGTAGTATACCCACGGGGGGGGACGTCTATGGCTACACCTTC. This sequence encodes CASSIPTGGDVYGYTF.